This TCR beta chain was found in a study of OX40 agonist ivuxolimab in advanced cancers. The study in broad terms: Ivuxolimab, which targeted the costimulatory receptor OX40 (CD134), was an agonistic, fully human IgG2 monoclonal antibody. Intravenous ivuxolimab was administered to patients every 2 weeks at six dose levels: 0.01, 0.1, 0.3, 1.5, 3 and 10 mg/kg. Among the roughly 52 dose-escalation patients, about 19 had hepatocellular carcinoma, about 15 melanoma, 9 renal cell carcinoma and 9 head and neck cancer. A male proportion of nearly 85% and a mean age of approximately 61 years, ranging from about 20 to 85, were recorded for the dose-escalation cohort. Patients were allowed to have had prior anti-PD-1, anti-PD-L1 or anti-CTLA-4 therapy, and roughly 40% of the dose-escalation patients had been treated with checkpoint inhibitors. Partial responses occurred in three dose-escalation patients, of whom one had hepatocellular carcinoma and two had cutaneous melanoma. Peripheral TCRbeta sequencing was intended to test whether TCR sequence diversity was altered and clonal T-cell expansion was caused by ivuxolimab. The paper describes the monotherapy dose-escalation part (N of about 47 patients) of the phase I trial of ivuxolimab.

Genomic DNA was extracted from sorted cells for sequencing of the TCRbeta CDR3 region. The immunoSEQ Assay was used for sequencing of TCRbeta CDR3 regions. Sourced from immuneACCESS, this table was stored by TCRdb with only in-frame sequences that have V and J called. A share of the clones is absent; for the studies checked, an unresolved V gene accounts for under half, and the remainder has no known explanation. The sample data list around 100,000 clones, and about 89% of these were observed just once. The biggest ten clones account for about 0.15% of the sample. Measured from the cysteine to the phenylalanine, the CDR3 is 13 residues long. Only the CDR3 DNA is retained, 39 bases long and in frame from the first base. The junction shows trimming of 4 bases on V and 8 bases on J, and the gene matches do not reach 5 bases of it. Taken from the germline V gene, the CDR1 and CDR2 loops are SGHVS and FQNEAQ.

With respect to this clone: The specificity of this receptor is unknown. Base qualities are not provided; no much larger clone lies one nucleotide away.

Points the paper makes about the study in general: Low levels of normalized T-cell clonal expansion were also seen in some nonresponding patients. The antigen specificity of the peripheral T cells that underwent clonal expansion was not determined. After ivuxolimab, more expanded clones were found on average in CD8+ T cells than in CD4+ T cells. In the 0.1-3.0 mg/kg groups, partial responders had among the lowest normalized peripheral clonal expansion, particularly in CD8+ T cells. At doses of 0.1 to 3.0 mg/kg, clonal expansion of both CD4+ and CD8+ T cells in blood was seen between baseline and week 6.

The trial excluded patients who had a history of autoimmune disease or were on systemic immunosuppression. Peripheral blood for TCR sequencing was drawn from every dose cohort at baseline, at cycle 4 day 1 and at cycle 7 day 1. The samples were drawn from a first-in-human, open-label, multicenter phase I dose-escalation trial of ivuxolimab. Adults with locally advanced or metastatic melanoma, renal cell, hepatocellular, or head and neck squamous cell carcinoma were enrolled in the trial. Before TCR sequencing, CD4+ T cells and CD8+ T cells were sorted from peripheral blood as separate populations. The material sequenced was CD4+ or CD8+ T cells sorted from blood, taken in a trial of the OX40 agonist ivuxolimab. Here the chain combines TRBV7-8 and TRBJ1-2; 9 of the junction bases match TRBD1. The receptor comes from an adult with an advanced solid tumor such as melanoma, head and neck, liver or kidney cancer. In nucleotide form, the sequence is TGTGCCAGCAGCTCCAGGACAGGGGAGGGCTACACCTTC. The encoded protein is CASSSRTGEGYTF.